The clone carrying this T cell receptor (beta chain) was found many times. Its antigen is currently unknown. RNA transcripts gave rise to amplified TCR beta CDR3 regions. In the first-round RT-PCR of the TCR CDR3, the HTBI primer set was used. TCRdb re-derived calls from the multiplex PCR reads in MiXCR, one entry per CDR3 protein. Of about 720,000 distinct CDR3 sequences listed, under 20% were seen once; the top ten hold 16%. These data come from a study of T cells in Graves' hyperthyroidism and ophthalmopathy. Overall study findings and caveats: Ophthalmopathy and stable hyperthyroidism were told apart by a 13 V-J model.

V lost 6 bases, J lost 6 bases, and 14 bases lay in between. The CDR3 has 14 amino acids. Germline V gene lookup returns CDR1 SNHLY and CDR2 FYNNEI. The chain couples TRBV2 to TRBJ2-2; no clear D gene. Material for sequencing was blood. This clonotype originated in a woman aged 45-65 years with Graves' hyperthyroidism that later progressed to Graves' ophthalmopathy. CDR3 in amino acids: CASRTRTVAGELFF. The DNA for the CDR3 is TGTGCCAGCAGAACCCGGACGGTCGCCGGGGAGCTGTTTTTT.